This T cell receptor (beta chain) was captured in a study of T cell responses to AZD1222 COVID-19 vaccine. The wider study: Second-dose groups at about 4 or about 12 weeks were pooled. Study-level points and caveats: No day 14 peak samples; only post-peak repertoires were characterized. When two AZD1222 doses had been given, Spike-specific TCR breadth and depth rose.

In regard to this clone: Antigen: not known.

Using immunoSEQ multiplex PCR, the repertoire was profiled, and TCRdb retains in-frame clones only, with some absent. This sample yields some 97,000 clones, of which about nine tenths are seen a single time; more than 1.5% belongs to the top ten. The CDR3 sequence is 16 residues long. V was pared by 2 bases and J by 5 bases, with 19 bases between. The rearrangement uses TRBV23-1 and TRBJ2-7; D tentatively reads TRBD1 or TRBD2 (5 bases each). TRBV23-1 is flagged as an ORF with uncertain function. The sample was peripheral blood, taken on day 0 of AZD1222 vaccination. The clonotype comes from an adult in good health. The CDR3 DNA follows: TGCGCCAGCAGTCAAGGCCCTCCGGGACGGCTTAACGAGCAGTACTTC. As protein: CASSQGPPGRLNEQYF.